These T cell receptor beta chains were read from a single sample in a study of patients and donors after allogeneic stem cell transplantation. TCRdb itself ran the RT-PCR reads through MiXCR, one entry per CDR3 protein. The sample holds over 130,000 distinct CDR3 sequences, roughly two fifths seen once. Material: blood, either unsorted or a sorted T cell fraction (not recorded which). These receptors originate from a human donor who was either an allogeneic HSCT recipient or a stem cell or donor lymphocyte infusion donor (not recorded which). It is not recorded whose cells these are; they may come from a transplant donor. Both conserved end residues are part of each CDR3. Each record gives: clone size, V gene, J gene, D gene, CDR3 DNA, CDR3 protein. A D gene is named only where the DNA matches it firmly. Part of the rows lack a size; the others show once, few, many or a class for expanded clones.

NA,TRBV4-3,TRBJ1-1,TRBD1,TGCGCCAGCAGCCACAGACAGGGCGGGGACACTGAAGCTTTCTTT,CASSHRQGGDTEAFF
few,TRBV7-9,TRBJ1-2,TRBD1,TGTGCCAGCAGCTCAGTATACAGGGGGAACTATGGCTACACCTTC,CASSSVYRGNYGYTF
NA,TRBV6-5,TRBJ1-4,NA,TGTGCCAGCAGTTACTCGGGGGCAGGGAGAATTGAGGAAAAACTGTTTTTT,CASSYSGAGRIEEKLFF
few,TRBV29-1,TRBJ1-1,NA,TGCAGCGTTGACCACCCGAACACTGAAGCTTTCTTT,CSVDHPNTEAFF
NA,TRBV14,TRBJ2-2,NA,TGTGCCAGCAGCCAGCTCGGGGGCGGGGAGCTGTTTTTT,CASSQLGGGELFF
NA,TRBV21-1,TRBJ1-5,NA,TGTGCCAGCACCCTTAAGGGGGCCAAGCCCTATCAGCCCCAGCATTTT,CASTLKGAKPYQPQHF
NA,TRBV6-6,TRBJ2-5,TRBD2,TGTGCCAGCAGTTACCATGGACTAGCGGGGACCCATATCACGGAGACCCAGTACTTC,CASSYHGLAGTHITETQYF
few,TRBV27,TRBJ1-6,NA,TGTGCCAGCAGTTTCTTTACAGGGTATAATTCACCCCTCCACTTT,CASSFFTGYNSPLHF
NA,TRBV6-2/TRBV6-3,TRBJ2-1,TRBD2,TGTGCCAGCAGCTTACTAGCGGGGGAAAATGAGCAGTTCTTC,CASSLLAGENEQFF
NA,TRBV12-3/TRBV12-4,TRBJ1-4,NA,TGTGCCACCGGACCCATGGACACCCGCGAAAAACTGTTTTTT,CATGPMDTREKLFF
few,TRBV6-5,TRBJ1-6,NA,TGTGCCAGCAGTTATACAGGCCATCATTCACCCCTCCACTTT,CASSYTGHHSPLHF
NA,TRBV6-1,TRBJ1-6,NA,TGTGCCAGCGAGGCGACGAGACACGGGGATTCACCCCTCCACTTT,CASEATRHGDSPLHF
NA,TRBV12-3/TRBV12-4,TRBJ2-1,NA,TGTGCCAGCAACCTCGACAGCAATGAGCAGTTCTTC,CASNLDSNEQFF
few,TRBV29-1,TRBJ1-2,NA,TGCAGCGTTGAGGGGGCAGCGACTAACTATGGCTACACCTTC,CSVEGAATNYGYTF
NA,TRBV7-9,TRBJ2-7,TRBD2,TGTGCCAGCAGCTCGGGACTAGCGGCTTCCTACGAGCAGTACTTC,CASSSGLAASYEQYF
NA,TRBV25-1,TRBJ1-5,NA,TGTGCCAGCAGTGCGGGCAATCAGCCCCAGCATTTT,CASSAGNQPQHF
NA,TRBV12-3/TRBV12-4,TRBJ1-6,NA,TGTGCCAGCAGTTTATTTTCCTATAATTCACCCCTCCACTTT,CASSLFSYNSPLHF
NA,TRBV6-5,TRBJ1-1,NA,TGTGCCAGCAGTTACTGGGGGCGCAGGACTGAAGCTTTCTTT,CASSYWGRRTEAFF
NA,TRBV5-1,TRBJ1-2,NA,TGCGCCAGCAGCGTCCGACCGCTATATGGCTACACCTTC,CASSVRPLYGYTF
NA,TRBV18,TRBJ1-4,TRBD1,TGTGCCAGCTCACCACCGGGACAGTCTAATGAAAAACTGTTTTTT,CASSPPGQSNEKLFF
few,TRBV6-5,TRBJ1-3,NA,TGTGCCAGCAGTTACAAAGTGAGCTCTGGAAACACCATATATTTT,CASSYKVSSGNTIYF
NA,TRBV12-3/TRBV12-4,TRBJ2-1,TRBD1,TGTGCCAGCAGTTTCCCTCGACAGGGCGGGTACAATGAGCAGTTCTTC,CASSFPRQGGYNEQFF
few,TRBV15,TRBJ1-4,TRBD1,TGTGCCACCAGCGCACCCTTAGTATACGGGACAGAAAATGAAAAACTGTTTTTT,CATSAPLVYGTENEKLFF
NA,TRBV10-3,TRBJ1-1,TRBD1,TGTGCCATTCGGACAGGACGAGGGACTGAAGCTTTCTTT,CAIRTGRGTEAFF
many,TRBV10-3,TRBJ1-5,NA,TGTGCCATCAGTGACCCGGGTATTTCTCAGCCCCAGCATTTT,CAISDPGISQPQHF
NA,TRBV20-1,TRBJ1-4,TRBD1,TGCAGCCCTAGACAGGGGGGGACTAATGAAAAACTGTTTTTT,CSPRQGGTNEKLFF
few,TRBV11-2,TRBJ2-2,TRBD1,TGTGCCAGCAGCACAAACATACGGCAGGGGGCTCAAAACACCGGGGAGCTGTTTTTT,CASSTNIRQGAQNTGELFF
NA,TRBV20-1,TRBJ2-7,TRBD2,TGCAGTGCTAGACTAGCGGGGGGTACTCTTACCTACGAGCAGTACTTC,CSARLAGGTLTYEQYF
few,TRBV27,TRBJ1-1,NA,TGTGCCAGCAGTTTATTTCTGGGGGGGACTGAAGCTTTCTTT,CASSLFLGGTEAFF
NA,TRBV11-3,TRBJ2-4,NA,TGTGCCAGCAGCTTGGGGGCCCGGACACCAGTTGGGTACTTC,CASSLGARTPVGYF
NA,TRBV11-2,TRBJ1-6,NA,TGTGCCAGCAGCTTAACGGCCGGGACGGCGAGCTCCTATAATTCACCCCTCCACTTT,CASSLTAGTASSYNSPLHF
NA,TRBV12-3/TRBV12-4,TRBJ1-5,NA,TGTGCCAGCAGTTTGGGGAGATGGCCCCAGCATTTT,CASSLGRWPQHF
NA,TRBV7-8,TRBJ1-5,NA,TGTGCCAGCAGACCAGACATCCATCAGCCCCAGCATTTT,CASRPDIHQPQHF
few,TRBV11-2,TRBJ1-6,NA,TGTGCCAGCAGCTTGGGCGGTCGGAATTCACCCCTCCACTTT,CASSLGGRNSPLHF
NA,TRBV27,TRBJ1-5,TRBD1,TGTGCCAGCGGACCCGGATCAGGGGGGAATCAGCCCCAGCATTTT,CASGPGSGGNQPQHF
NA,TRBV10-3,TRBJ2-7,NA,TGTGCCATCAGTGAGTGGGTAGCCGAGCAGTACTTC,CAISEWVAEQYF
NA,TRBV6-6,TRBJ1-1,NA,TGTGCCAGCAGTTACTCGGGCAGGGTGGAGGTGCTGAACACTGAAGCTTTCTTT,CASSYSGRVEVLNTEAFF
NA,TRBV20-1,TRBJ2-2,NA,TGCAGTGCTAGAGATGTCCCGCTAGATCGGCGCACTGGGGAGCTGTTTTTT,CSARDVPLDRRTGELFF
NA,TRBV6-6,TRBJ1-1,NA,TGTGCCAGCAGTTACGGGGGGGGCCTGAACACTGAAGCTTTCTTT,CASSYGGGLNTEAFF
NA,TRBV7-9,TRBJ1-5,NA,TGTGCCAGCAGCTTAGTTGGGGCGGAGGGTCAGCCCCAGCATTTT,CASSLVGAEGQPQHF
NA,TRBV2,TRBJ2-2,NA,TGTGCCAGCAGTCCCCGACCGGCGGCCACCGGGGAGCTGTTTTTT,CASSPRPAATGELFF
few,TRBV20-1,TRBJ1-1,TRBD1,TGCAGTGCTACAATCCCGACAGGGTTGAACACTGAAGCTTTCTTT,CSATIPTGLNTEAFF
NA,TRBV27,TRBJ1-5,NA,TGTGCCAGCAGTTTACGACTGTATAGCAATCAGCCCCAGCATTTT,CASSLRLYSNQPQHF
NA,TRBV20-1,TRBJ1-6,NA,TGCAGTGCTACCTGGACGGGTTTGGGTAATTCACCCCTCCACTTT,CSATWTGLGNSPLHF
NA,TRBV12-3/TRBV12-4,TRBJ2-3,NA,TGTGCCAGCAGCGGGGTTGCGGTGGATACGCAGTATTTT,CASSGVAVDTQYF
few,TRBV5-1,TRBJ1-1,TRBD1,TGCGCCAGCTCCGCCTGGCAGGGGGCTTTGAACACTGAAGCTTTCTTT,CASSAWQGALNTEAFF
NA,TRBV6-6,TRBJ1-2,NA,TGTGCCAGCAGTTACTCGACTGGGGGCTCACATGGCTACACCTTC,CASSYSTGGSHGYTF
NA,TRBV6-5,TRBJ2-1,NA,TGTGCCAGCAGTTGGGCTGATGAGCAGTTCTTC,CASSWADEQFF
NA,TRBV27,TRBJ1-4,TRBD1,TGTGCCAGCAGTCCGCCGGGACAGGGGGCGACTAATGAAAAACTGTTTTTT,CASSPPGQGATNEKLFF
NA,TRBV9,TRBJ2-2,NA,TGTGCCAGCAGCTTCCGGGCCACAGGGACCGGGGAGCTGTTTTTT,CASSFRATGTGELFF
few,TRBV7-8,TRBJ1-4,NA,TGTGCCAGCAGCCCCCAGGCTCCAAATGAAAAACTGTTTTTT,CASSPQAPNEKLFF
NA,TRBV5-1,TRBJ2-1,NA,TGCGCCAGCAGCTTGGTCAGGGCTCGCAATGAGCAGTTCTTC,CASSLVRARNEQFF
few,TRBV12-3/TRBV12-4,TRBJ2-1,TRBD2,TGTGCCAGCAGTTCGGGCTTAGCGGGGGTCAATGAGCAGTTCTTC,CASSSGLAGVNEQFF
NA,TRBV2,TRBJ1-1,NA,TGTGCCAGCAGTGTTGCAGGGGAGACTGAAGCTTTCTTT,CASSVAGETEAFF
NA,TRBV7-9,TRBJ2-5,NA,TGTGCCAGCAGCTTAATCGTAGAAGGAGAGACCCAGTACTTC,CASSLIVEGETQYF